What follows describes a single T cell receptor beta chain. The antigen is not known. This sample is part of a study of T cell responses to AZD1222 COVID-19 vaccine. Study-wide results and limits: The breadth and depth of Spike-specific TCRs increased once two AZD1222 doses had been given.

The CDR3 length is 14 residues. Between the trimmed V and J ends, which lost 0 bases and 4 bases, there was a span of 9 bases. Germline V CDR1 and CDR2: KGHSH, LQKENI. TCRdb's copy holds only in-frame clones and misses some; the assay was immunoSEQ multiplex PCR. The table includes 140,000 or so clones, about 86% detected once. The sequence was collected from an adult who received the AZD1222 COVID-19 vaccine. V and J are TRBV18 and TRBJ1-2; D possibly corresponds to TRBD1 (5 bases). The sample consisted of peripheral blood, taken 28 days after the second AZD1222 dose. The CDR3, as DNA: TGTGCCAGCTCACCACCGGAGGGACTCTATGGCTACACCTTC. Its protein is CASSPPEGLYGYTF.